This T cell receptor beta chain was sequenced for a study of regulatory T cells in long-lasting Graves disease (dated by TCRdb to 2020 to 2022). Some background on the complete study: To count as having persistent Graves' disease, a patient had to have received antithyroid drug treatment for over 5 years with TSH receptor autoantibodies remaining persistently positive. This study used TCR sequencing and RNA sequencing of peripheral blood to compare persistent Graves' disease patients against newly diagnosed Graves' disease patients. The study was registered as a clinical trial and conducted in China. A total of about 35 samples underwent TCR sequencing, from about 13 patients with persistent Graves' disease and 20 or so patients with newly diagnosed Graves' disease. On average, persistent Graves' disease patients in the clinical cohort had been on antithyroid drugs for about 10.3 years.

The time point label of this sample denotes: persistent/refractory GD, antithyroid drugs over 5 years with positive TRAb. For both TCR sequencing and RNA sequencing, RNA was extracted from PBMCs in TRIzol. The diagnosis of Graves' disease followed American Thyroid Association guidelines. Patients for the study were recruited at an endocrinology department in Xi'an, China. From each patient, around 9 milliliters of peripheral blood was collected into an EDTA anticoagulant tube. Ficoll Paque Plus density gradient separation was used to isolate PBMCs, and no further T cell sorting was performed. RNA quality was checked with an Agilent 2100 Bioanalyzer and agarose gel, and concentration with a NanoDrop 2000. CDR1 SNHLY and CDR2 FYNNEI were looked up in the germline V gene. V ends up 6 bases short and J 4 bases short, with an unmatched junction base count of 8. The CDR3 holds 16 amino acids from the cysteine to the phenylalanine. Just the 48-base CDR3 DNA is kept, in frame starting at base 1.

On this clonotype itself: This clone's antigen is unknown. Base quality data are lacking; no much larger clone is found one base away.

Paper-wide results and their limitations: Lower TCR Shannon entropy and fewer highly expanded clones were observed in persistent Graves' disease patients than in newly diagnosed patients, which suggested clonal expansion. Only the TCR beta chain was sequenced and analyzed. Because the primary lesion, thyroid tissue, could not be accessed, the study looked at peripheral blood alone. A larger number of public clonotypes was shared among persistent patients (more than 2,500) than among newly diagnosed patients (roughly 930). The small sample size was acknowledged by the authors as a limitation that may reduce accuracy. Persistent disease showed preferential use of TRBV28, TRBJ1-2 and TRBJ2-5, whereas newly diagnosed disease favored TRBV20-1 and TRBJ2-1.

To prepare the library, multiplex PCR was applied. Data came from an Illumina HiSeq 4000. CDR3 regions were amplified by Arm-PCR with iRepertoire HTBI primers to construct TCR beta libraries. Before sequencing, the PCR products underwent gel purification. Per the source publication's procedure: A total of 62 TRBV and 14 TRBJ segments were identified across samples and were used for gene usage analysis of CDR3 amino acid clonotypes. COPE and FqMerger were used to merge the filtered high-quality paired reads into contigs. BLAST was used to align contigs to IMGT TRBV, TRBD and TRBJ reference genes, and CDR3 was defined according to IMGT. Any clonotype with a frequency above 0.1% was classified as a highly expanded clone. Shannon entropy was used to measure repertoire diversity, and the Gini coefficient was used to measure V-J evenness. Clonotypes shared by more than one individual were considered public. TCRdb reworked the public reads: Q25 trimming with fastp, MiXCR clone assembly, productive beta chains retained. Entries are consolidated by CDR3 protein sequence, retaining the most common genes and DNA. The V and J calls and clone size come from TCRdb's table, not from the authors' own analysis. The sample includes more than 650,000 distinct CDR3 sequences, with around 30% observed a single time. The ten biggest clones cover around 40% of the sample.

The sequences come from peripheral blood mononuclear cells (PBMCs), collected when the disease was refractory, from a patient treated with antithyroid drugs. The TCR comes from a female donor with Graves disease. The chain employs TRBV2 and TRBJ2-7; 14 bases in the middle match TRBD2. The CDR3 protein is CASSALGTSGSYEQYF. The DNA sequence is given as TGTGCCAGCAGCGCACTCGGGACTAGCGGGAGTTACGAGCAGTACTTC.